The present entry profiles one T cell receptor beta chain with its context. This receptor's antigen is unknown. No base qualities exist here, and no much larger clone lies one base off it. V is pruned by 0 bases and J by 5 bases, leaving 1 base of the junction without a gene match. Looking up the germline V gene yields CDR1 SGHTA and CDR2 FQGTGA. The CDR3 starts with the cysteine, ends with the phenylalanine, and has 15 residues. The read is trimmed to its CDR3 DNA, 45 bases read in frame from base 1. The source of the sample is a study of T-cell reconstitution after alpha-beta-depleted transplantation in children (TCRdb year 2016). Study-wide context: T-cell immune reconstitution after TCRalphabeta/CD19-depleted allogeneic hematopoietic cell transplantation in children was quantitatively tracked in the study by means of TCR repertoire profiling. Summary of the overall study and its limitations: The frequencies of hyperexpanded clones fell over the following months, and after one year, T-cell counts and TCRbeta diversity were mostly attributed to newly produced T cells. In some patients, the high TCRbeta diversity seen at day 60 was put down to recipient T cells and intrathymic progenitors that had survived conditioning. About two months after transplant, the apparently early recovery of alphabetaT-cell counts reportedly depended on just several hundred clones that had expanded rapidly and came from non-depleted graft cells.

The library was produced with PCR. The run used an Illumina HiSeq 2500. TCR library preparation used molecular barcoding, with unique molecular identifiers applied to normalize quantification of the TCRbeta repertoire. The public reads were reanalyzed by TCRdb: fastp trimming at Q25, MiXCR alignment, in-frame beta chains only. For every CDR3 protein sequence, its rows merge into one entry that carries the most common genes and DNA. The sample table contains about 900,000 distinct CDR3 sequences; only one count was recorded for around 30% of them. About 28% of the sample belongs to the ten largest clones. What the treatment or condition label conveys for this sample: allogeneic hematopoietic cell transplantation with graft depleted of TCRalphabeta T cells and CD19 B cells. Transplant recipients were children who received TCRalphabeta/CD19-depleted allogeneic hematopoietic cell grafts.

Sequencing was performed on PBMCs, mostly from graft donor cells, taken 360 days after TCRalphabeta/CD19-depleted stem cell transplant. The receptor was derived from a boy younger than two who had a stem cell transplant for SCID, so the T cells may come from the graft donor. The chain is assembled from TRBV7-3 and TRBJ2-1; 10 bases in between match TRBD1. The CDR3 corresponds to CASSLTGQGNNEQFF. The DNA reads TGTGCCAGCAGCTTAACGGGACAGGGGAACAATGAGCAGTTCTTC.